What follows are 21 T cell receptor beta chains derived from one specimen sequenced in a study of blood T cell repertoires in COVID-19. Clones were read by immunoSEQ multiplex PCR, and TCRdb kept only the in-frame ones, dropping some. The table has hundreds of thousands of clones, around 89% seen once; the top ten hold 0.85% to 0.95%. Source material: PBMCs or T cells enriched from blood (not recorded which). These receptors all come from a man aged 50-59 years who had been exposed to COVID-19.

V gene TRBV6-5 combines with J gene TRBJ1-2; TRBD1 matches 7 bases. The CDR3 has 14 amino acids. CDR1 and CDR2 (germline): MNHEY, SVGAGI. V shed 8 bases, J shed 4 bases, and the junction held 10 bases outside the gene matches. The DNA of the CDR3 is TGTGCCAGCTCCGAGAGGACAGGTCTCTATGGCTACACCTTC. Translation: CASSERTGLYGYTF.

The genes are TRBV24-1 and TRBJ2-1; D possibly corresponds to TRBD2 (6 bases). There are 12 residues in the CDR3. Germline assignment: CDR1 KGHDR and CDR2 SFDVKD. Trimming stripped 5 bases from V and 10 bases from J, with 11 bases between. This CDR3 reads CATSGRTTEQFF. The CDR3 DNA is TGTGCCACCAGTGGCCGGACTACCGAGCAGTTCTTC.

This sequence joins TRBV5-1 and TRBJ2-1; 7 bases are shared with TRBD2. V trimming: 0 bases; J trimming: 9 bases; junction bases outside the gene matches: 9. Germline-derived CDR1 and CDR2 are SGHRS and YFSETQ. CDR3 size: 15 residues. The CDR3 bases are TGCGCCAGCAGCTTGGTAGTGGCGGGAGAGGGTGAGCAGTTCTTC. This sequence encodes CASSLVVAGEGEQFF.

The chain couples TRBV6-2 or TRBV6-3 to TRBJ1-6; D remains unclear. V gave up 0 bases and J gave up 9 bases, with 9 bases separating them. The CDR3 length is 14 residues. CDR1 is MNHEY and CDR2 is SVGEGT in the germline V gene. CDR3 DNA: TGTGCCAGCAGTTACTCCTTTTTCAGTTCACCCCTCCACTTT. Translating gives CASSYSFFSSPLHF.

This clone was counted only a few times. The rearrangement uses TRBV19 and TRBJ1-1, with no clear D. With 6 bases removed from V and 3 bases from J, the gap between germline ends came to 5 bases. The CDR3 sequence is 11 residues long. Germline V gives CDR1 LNHDA, CDR2 SQIVND (reference sequence). In nucleotides, the CDR3 is TGTGCCAGTAGCTATCACACTGAAGCTTTCTTT. Its translation: CASSYHTEAFF.

This rearrangement joins TRBV24-1 to TRBJ1-3; no firm D call. CDR1 and CDR2 from the germline V gene are KGHDR and SFDVKD. Trimming took off 3 bases at V and 9 bases at J, with 11 bases between the two ends. The CDR3 consists of 13 residues. The DNA for the CDR3 is TGTGCCACCAGTGATGCCCCCACGGGCACCATATATTTT. This gives the protein CATSDAPTGTIYF.

The gene calls are TRBV5-8 and TRBJ1-5; D is ambiguous. CDR3 length: 15 residues. The germline V gene encodes CDR1 SGHTS and CDR2 YDEGEE. The germline V and J ends were trimmed by 0 bases and 2 bases, with 9 bases remaining between them. The CDR3 loop is CASSLAGYGNQPQHF. DNA for the CDR3: TGTGCCAGCAGCTTGGCGGGATATGGCAATCAGCCCCAGCATTTT.

The chain uses TRBV3-1 (or the pseudogene TRBV3-2) and TRBJ1-6; a possible D gene is TRBD1 (5 bases). Trimming pared 3 bases from V and 9 bases from J, leaving 6 bases between. Germline V lookup: CDR1 LGHDT, CDR2 YNNKEL (reference sequence). The CDR3 loop spans 12 amino acids. The CDR3 region has the DNA TGTGCCAGCAGCCAGCAGGGTTCACCCCTCCACTTT. Its translation is CASSQQGSPLHF.

The chain joins TRBV10-3 to TRBJ2-2, with TRBD1 as a possible D gene (5 bases). The V gene's germline CDR1 is ENHRY and CDR2 SYGVKD. The CDR3 length is 18 residues. The germline V and J ends were trimmed by 6 bases and 2 bases, with 22 bases remaining between them. DNA of the CDR3: TGTGCCATCAGAGCCGGTATGGGGCAGTCTTATAACACCGGGGAGCTGTTTTTT. This codes for CAIRAGMGQSYNTGELFF.

The chain has TRBV7-8 and TRBJ1-2, with D uncertain. Germline-derived CDR1 and CDR2 are SGHVS and FQNEAQ. Trimming shortened V by 1 base and J by 3 bases, and 9 bases separated the two germline ends. The CDR3 is 14 amino acids. The CDR3 region has the DNA TGTGCCAGCAGCTTAGTCGGCACAGACTATGGCTACACCTTC. This encodes CASSLVGTDYGYTF.

The chain recombines TRBV28 with TRBJ1-4; 7 nucleotides agree with TRBD1. The germline V gene encodes CDR1 MDHEN and CDR2 SYDVKM. The CDR3 has 15 residues. After removal of 7 bases from V and 5 bases from J, the junction contained 10 bases not matched to a gene. The CDR3 protein is CASKPYRGVNEKLFF. The CDR3 coding sequence is TGTGCCAGCAAACCATACAGGGGAGTAAATGAAAAACTGTTTTTT.

The chain combines TRBV7-3 with TRBJ2-2; 12 bases fit TRBD2. This CDR3 contains 17 residues. After removal of 5 bases from V and 6 bases from J, the junction contained 10 bases not matched to a gene. In germline, CDR1 is SGHTA, CDR2 FQGTGA. The CDR3: CASSPTSGRTLAGELFF. CDR3 DNA: TGTGCCAGCAGCCCTACTAGCGGGAGGACGTTAGCCGGGGAGCTGTTTTTT.

This chain joins TRBV15 and TRBJ2-2; 9 nucleotides match TRBD1. This CDR3 is built from 17 residues. V trimming: 4 bases; J trimming: 1 base; junction bases outside the gene matches: 7. CDR1 is LNHNV and CDR2 is YYDKDF in the germline V gene (reference sequence). CDR3 nucleotide sequence: TGTGCCACCAGCACCTTCCCGGGACAGGGGAACACCGGGGAGCTGTTTTTT. Its translation is CATSTFPGQGNTGELFF.

The chain recombines TRBV5-1 with TRBJ2-1; maybe TRBD2 (5 bases). The CDR3 totals 15 residues. V was pared by 0 bases and J by 4 bases, with 11 bases between. The germline CDR1 and CDR2 sequences are SGHRS and YFSETQ. CDR3 protein: CASSLEATTYNEQFF. The DNA of the CDR3 is TGCGCCAGCAGCTTGGAAGCGACTACGTACAATGAGCAGTTCTTC.

This chain's CDR3 is CASSPGTSGAYNEQFF. The CDR3 region has the DNA TGTGCCAGCAGTCCAGGGACTAGCGGGGCCTACAATGAGCAGTTCTTC. This chain uses TRBV27 with TRBJ2-1; 13 nucleotides agree with TRBD2. After removal of 5 bases from V and 2 bases from J, the junction contained 3 bases not matched to a gene. The CDR3 totals 16 residues. Per germline, CDR1 MNHEY and CDR2 SMNVEV (reference sequence).

This chain links TRBV4-1 with TRBJ1-1; D is perhaps TRBD1 (5 bases). The CDR3 length is 17 residues. Germline values: CDR1 MGHRA, CDR2 YSYEKL. The ends were cut back, 2 bases at V and 4 bases at J, with 20 bases in the middle. DNA of the CDR3: TGCGCCAGCAGCCAATTGTTTCAGGGCGGGGTTGGCACTGAAGCTTTCTTT. Amino acid sequence: CASSQLFQGGVGTEAFF.

A note on this clone: At the DNA level, this CDR3 is encoded by other sequences in the same sample as well. The rearrangement links TRBV28 to TRBJ1-5; no clear D gene. The CDR3 covers 15 residues. Germline V gene sequence: CDR1 MDHEN, CDR2 SYDVKM. V lost 3 bases, J lost 0 bases, and 9 bases lay in between. CDR3 coding DNA: TGTGCCAGCAGTTTGCGGGGATATAGCAATCAGCCCCAGCATTTT. Its protein is CASSLRGYSNQPQHF.

There are a few counts of this clone. The J gene is TRBJ2-1, the V gene TRBV4-1, with 9 bases identical to TRBD2. CDR3 length: 15 amino acids. V lost 6 bases, J lost 6 bases, and 9 bases stayed unmatched. Germline-derived CDR1 and CDR2 are MGHRA and YSYEKL. In DNA form, the CDR3 reads TGCGCCAGCAGGGGAGGGCTAGCGGGGAGCAATGAGCAGTTCTTC. It yields the protein CASRGGLAGSNEQFF.

The chain combines TRBV6-5 with TRBJ1-4, with 9 bases aligning to TRBD1. The CDR3 spans 15 residues. In germline, CDR1 is MNHEY, CDR2 SVGAGI. Trimming took 0 bases from V and 7 from J; bases not matched to a gene: 3. CDR3 in DNA: TGTGCCAGCAGTTACTCCGGGACAGGGTTTGAAAAACTGTTTTTT. Its protein is CASSYSGTGFEKLFF.

This chain uses TRBV21-1 with TRBJ2-1; TRBD2, the D gene given by the table, was not confirmed from the DNA. TRBV21-1 represents a pseudogene. CDR3 length: 20 amino acids. CDR3 region: CASSKPSGETRVGPHNEQFF. As DNA, the CDR3 is TGTGCCAGCAGCAAACCTAGTGGAGAGACTAGAGTGGGTCCCCACAATGAGCAGTTCTTC.

The chain has TRBV7-9 and TRBJ1-1, with 7 nucleotides matching TRBD1. Germline trimming cut 3 bases from V and 1 base from J; bases unmatched to any gene: 8. The CDR3 is 16 amino acids. Germline-derived CDR1 and CDR2 are SEHNR and FQNEAQ (reference sequence). DNA of the CDR3: TGTGCCAGCAGCTTCAGGAGGACAGGAGGGAACACTGAAGCTTTCTTT. Translation: CASSFRRTGGNTEAFF.